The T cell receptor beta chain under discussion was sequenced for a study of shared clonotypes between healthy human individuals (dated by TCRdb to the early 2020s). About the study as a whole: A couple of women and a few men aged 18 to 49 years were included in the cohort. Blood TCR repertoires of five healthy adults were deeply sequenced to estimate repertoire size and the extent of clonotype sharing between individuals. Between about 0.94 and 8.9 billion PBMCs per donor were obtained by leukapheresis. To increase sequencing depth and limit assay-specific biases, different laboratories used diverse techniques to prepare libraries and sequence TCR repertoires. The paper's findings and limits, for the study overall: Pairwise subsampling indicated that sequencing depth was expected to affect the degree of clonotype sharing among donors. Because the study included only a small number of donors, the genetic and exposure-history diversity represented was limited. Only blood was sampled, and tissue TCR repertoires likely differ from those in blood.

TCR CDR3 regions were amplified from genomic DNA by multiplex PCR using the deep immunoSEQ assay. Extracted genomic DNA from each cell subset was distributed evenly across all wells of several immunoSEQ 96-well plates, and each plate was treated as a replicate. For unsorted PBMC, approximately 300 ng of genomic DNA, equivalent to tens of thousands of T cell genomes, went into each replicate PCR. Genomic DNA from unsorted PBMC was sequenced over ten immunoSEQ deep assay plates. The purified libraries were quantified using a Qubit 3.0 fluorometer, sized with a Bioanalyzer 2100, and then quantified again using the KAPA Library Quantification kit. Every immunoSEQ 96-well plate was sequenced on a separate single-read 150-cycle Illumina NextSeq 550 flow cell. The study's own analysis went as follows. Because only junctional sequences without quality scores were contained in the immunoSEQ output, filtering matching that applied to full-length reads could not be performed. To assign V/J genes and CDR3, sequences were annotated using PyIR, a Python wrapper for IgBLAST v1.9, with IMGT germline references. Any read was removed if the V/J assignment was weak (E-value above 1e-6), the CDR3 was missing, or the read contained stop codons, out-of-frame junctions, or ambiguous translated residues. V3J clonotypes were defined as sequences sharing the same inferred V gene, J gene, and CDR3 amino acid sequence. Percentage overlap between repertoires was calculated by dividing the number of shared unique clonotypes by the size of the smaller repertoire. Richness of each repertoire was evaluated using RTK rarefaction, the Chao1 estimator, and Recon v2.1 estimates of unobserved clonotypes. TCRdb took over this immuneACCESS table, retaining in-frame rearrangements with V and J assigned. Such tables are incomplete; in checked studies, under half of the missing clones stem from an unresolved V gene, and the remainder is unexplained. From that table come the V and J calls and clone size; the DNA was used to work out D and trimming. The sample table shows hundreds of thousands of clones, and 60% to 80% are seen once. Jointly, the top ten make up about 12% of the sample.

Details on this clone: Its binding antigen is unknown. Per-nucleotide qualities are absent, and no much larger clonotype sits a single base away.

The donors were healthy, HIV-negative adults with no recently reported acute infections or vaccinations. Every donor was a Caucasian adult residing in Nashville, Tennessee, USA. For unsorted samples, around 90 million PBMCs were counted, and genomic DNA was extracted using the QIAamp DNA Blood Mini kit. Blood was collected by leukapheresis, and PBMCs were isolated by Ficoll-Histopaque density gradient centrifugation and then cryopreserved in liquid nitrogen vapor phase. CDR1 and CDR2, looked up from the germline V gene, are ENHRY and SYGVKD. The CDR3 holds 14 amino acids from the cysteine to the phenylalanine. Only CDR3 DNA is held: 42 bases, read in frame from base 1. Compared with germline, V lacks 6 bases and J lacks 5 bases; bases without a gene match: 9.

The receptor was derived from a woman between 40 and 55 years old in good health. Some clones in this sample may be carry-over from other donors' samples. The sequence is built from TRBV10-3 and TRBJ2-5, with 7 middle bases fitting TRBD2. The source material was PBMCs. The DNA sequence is TGTGCCATCAGCCGTGAGAGGACTAGGGAGACCCAGTACTTC. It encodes CAISRERTRETQYF.